This T cell receptor beta chain derives from a study of vaccination effects on CD4 cells after COVID-19. Assay: immunoSEQ multiplex PCR; the TCRdb copy retains only in-frame clones and omits some. This sample yields tens of thousands of clones, of which around 70% are seen a single time; 1.5% to 1.7% belongs to the top ten. A word on this clone: Its target is unknown.

Pools of viral peptides were used by the ViraFEST assay to expand antigen-specific CD4+ T cells ahead of sequencing. It was after around eleven days of culture that CD4+ T cells were isolated. Everyone in the study got two shots of either the BNT162b2 or mRNA-1273 vaccine. Vaccinated recipients, who were negative for nucleocapsid antibodies, had no history of SARS-CoV-2 infection. IL-2 medium supplanted half the medium on days 3 and 7. Study-wide points: Cross-reactivity toward common cold coronaviruses was confined to only 1 of 255 vaccine-induced clones in healthy vaccinees.

With 0 bases removed from V and 7 bases from J, the gap between germline ends came to 13 bases. This CDR3 is 14 amino acids long. Germline CDR1 is SGHRS and CDR2 is YFSETQ. V and J are TRBV5-1 and TRBJ1-2, with D uncertain. The input for sequencing was CD4+ T cells from PBMCs cultured with HCoV-229E spike peptides, taken after COVID-19 vaccination. This TCR came from a human donor who received a COVID-19 vaccine. CDR3 in DNA: TGCGCCAGCAGCTTGGGGGCGGATCTCGGTGGCTACACCTTC. It is translated as CASSLGADLGGYTF.